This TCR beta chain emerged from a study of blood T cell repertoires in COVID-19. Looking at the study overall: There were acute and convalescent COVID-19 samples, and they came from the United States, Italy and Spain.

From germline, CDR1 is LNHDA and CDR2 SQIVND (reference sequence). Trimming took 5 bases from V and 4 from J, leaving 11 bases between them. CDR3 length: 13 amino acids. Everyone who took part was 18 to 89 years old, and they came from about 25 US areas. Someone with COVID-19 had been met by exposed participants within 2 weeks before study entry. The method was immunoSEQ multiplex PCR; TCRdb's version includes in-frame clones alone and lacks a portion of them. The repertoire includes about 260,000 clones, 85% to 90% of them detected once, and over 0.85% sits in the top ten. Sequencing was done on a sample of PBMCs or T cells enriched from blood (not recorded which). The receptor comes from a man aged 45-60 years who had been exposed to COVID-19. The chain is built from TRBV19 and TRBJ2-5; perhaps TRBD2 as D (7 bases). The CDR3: CASSRGGGETQYF. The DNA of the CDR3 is TGTGCCAGTAGTCGCGGGGGCGGAGAGACCCAGTACTTC.